These 29 T cell receptor beta chains were sequenced from one sample in a study of PD-1 blockade in classical Hodgkin lymphoma. TCRdb's table, derived via immunoSEQ multiplex PCR, lists solely in-frame clones and lacks some. Of about 23,000 clones listed, roughly 90% are singletons. Time point given: cycle 4 day 1 (C4D1), after five to seven weeks of nivolumab. Every patient had relapsed following autologous stem cell transplantation, and cohorts differed in brentuximab vedotin exposure. Sample: peripheral blood mononuclear cells (PBMCs), taken before the fourth cycle of nivolumab. The receptors shown here come from a human donor with classical Hodgkin lymphoma.

The rearrangement links TRBV7-9 to TRBJ1-1; maybe TRBD1 (5 bases). Germline assignment: CDR1 SEHNR and CDR2 FQNEAQ (reference sequence). V shed 5 bases and J shed 11 bases, with 15 bases lying between them. This CDR3 contains 12 residues. This CDR3 is CASSPVQGGAFF. In DNA, the CDR3 is TGTGCCAGCAGCCCAGTTCAGGGCGGGGCTTTCTTT.

The chain joins TRBV30 to TRBJ2-3; TRBD2 matches 10 bases. The CDR3 covers 14 residues. Germline CDR1 is GTSNPN and CDR2 is SVGIG (reference sequence). Trimming at V came to 2 bases and at J to 3 bases, leaving 2 bases not matched to a gene. Written as DNA, the CDR3 is TGTGCCTGGAGTTTACTAGCGGGGACAGATACGCAGTATTTT. Its protein is CAWSLLAGTDTQYF.

The genes are TRBV7-3 and TRBJ2-2, with D perhaps being TRBD1 or TRBD2 (5 bases each). Deletions cut 5 bases from V and 7 bases from J, with 17 bases between. Germline CDR1 reads SGHTA; CDR2 reads FQGTGA. The CDR3 totals 15 residues. Written as DNA, the CDR3 is TGTGCCAGCAGCGTAGAGGGGCTAGCTCGCGGGGAGCTGTTTTTT. This gives the protein CASSVEGLARGELFF.

V and J are TRBV4-2 and TRBJ2-6; no reliable D call. V gave up 0 bases and J gave up 0 bases, with 6 bases separating them. CDR1 and CDR2 (germline): LGHNA, YNFKEQ. The CDR3 loop spans 16 amino acids. The DNA for the CDR3 is TGTGCCAGCAGCCAAGAGGGCGGCTCTGGGGCCAACGTCCTGACTTTC. Its translation: CASSQEGGSGANVLTF.

This clone came up once. V is TRBV23-1 and J is TRBJ1-5; tentatively, D is TRBD1 (5 bases). TRBV23-1 is an ORF, and what it does is uncertain. The ends were cut back, 7 bases at V and 4 bases at J, with 23 bases in the middle. The CDR3 is 17 residues long. CDR3 nucleotide sequence: TGCGCCAGCACCCAACAGCCCCCCGGGGGGGGAAATCAGCCCCAGCATTTT. Translation: CASTQQPPGGGNQPQHF.

This clone came up once. The chain joins TRBV4-2 to TRBJ2-5; 7 bases match TRBD1. The DNA end is more similar to TRBJ2-7, so the J call may be wrong. This CDR3 spans 13 amino acids. Germline-derived CDR1 and CDR2 are LGHNA and YNFKEQ. CDR3 amino acids: CASSQTGPYEQYF. The DNA of the CDR3 is TGTGCCAGCAGTCAGACAGGGCCCTACGAGCAGTACTTC.

This clone was counted once. The genes are TRBV10-3 and TRBJ1-2; 8 bases are a match to TRBD1. This CDR3 contains 16 residues. After removal of 3 bases from V and 4 bases from J, the junction contained 10 bases not matched to a gene. The V gene's germline CDR1 is ENHRY and CDR2 SYGVKD. The CDR3 coding sequence is TGTGCCATCAGTGACCCTACAGGGGGGGCGAGCTATGGCTACACCTTC. Protein: CAISDPTGGASYGYTF.

The chain joins TRBV6-1 to TRBJ2-2; weak D call: TRBD1 (5 bases). V was pared by 8 bases and J by 5 bases, with 15 bases between. This CDR3 contains 14 residues. CDR1 and CDR2 (germline): MNHNS, SASEGT. CDR3 region: CASVKGFETGELFF. In DNA form, the CDR3 reads TGTGCCAGCGTAAAGGGGTTCGAGACCGGGGAGCTGTTTTTT.

V is TRBV2 and J is TRBJ2-3; 11 positions match TRBD2. Germline values: CDR1 SNHLY, CDR2 FYNNEI. There are 14 residues in the CDR3. The V gene end was trimmed by 8 bases and the J gene end by 4 bases; junction bases not matched to a gene: 5. Written as DNA, the CDR3 is TGTGCCAGCCGGGCTAGCGGGGGGTCAGATACGCAGTATTTT. Amino acid sequence: CASRASGGSDTQYF.

This clone was recorded only once. The chain combines TRBV5-1 with TRBJ1-1, with 8 bases matching TRBD1. Per the germline V gene, CDR1 is SGHRS and CDR2 is YFSETQ. CDR3 length: 15 residues. V was clipped by 4 bases and J by 9 bases; unmatched bases: 14. In nucleotides, the CDR3 is TGCGCCAGCAGCGTAACCGGGACAGGAGTCAGGAAAGCTTTCTTT. Translation: CASSVTGTGVRKAFF.

The chain uses TRBV28 and TRBJ2-5; tentatively, D is TRBD1 (5 bases). CDR3 size: 11 residues. The ends were cut back, 8 bases at V and 3 bases at J, with 7 bases in the middle. Germline CDR1 is MDHEN and CDR2 is SYDVKM. CDR3 nucleotides: TGTGCCAGCCGCAGGGAAGAGACCCAGTACTTC. Translating it yields CASRREETQYF.

Only a few counts were recorded for this clone. The chain's CDR3 is CASSVDGADGYTF. The CDR3, as DNA: TGTGCCAGCAGCGTAGACGGGGCTGATGGCTACACCTTC. V gene TRBV9 combines with J gene TRBJ1-2; the D gene is possibly TRBD1 (5 bases). The CDR3 is 13 residues long. The germline gives CDR1 SGDLS, CDR2 YYNGEE. The V end lost 0 bases, the J end lost 6 bases, and 9 bases lay between the germline ends.

The gene calls are TRBV7-2 and TRBJ2-7; 7 nucleotides match TRBD1. Per the germline V gene, CDR1 is SGHTA and CDR2 is FQGNSA. CDR3 length: 15 amino acids. The V gene end was trimmed by 1 base and the J gene end by 4 bases; junction bases not matched to a gene: 7. The CDR3 spells CASSLVPDRLYEQYF. DNA for the CDR3: TGTGCCAGCAGCTTAGTGCCGGACAGGCTTTACGAGCAGTACTTC.

The rearrangement joins TRBV7-2 to TRBJ2-7, with 9 bases aligning to TRBD1. The CDR3 covers 15 residues. With V trimmed by 5 bases and J by 2 bases, 7 bases remained unmatched. CDR1 and CDR2 from the germline V gene are SGHTA and FQGNSA. CDR3 sequence (DNA): TGTGCCAGCAGCCGGACAGGGGCCGGAGCCTACGAGCAGTACTTC. Its protein product is CASSRTGAGAYEQYF.

This sequence joins TRBV6-6 and TRBJ2-1; 10 bases line up with TRBD2. Germline V gene sequence: CDR1 MNHNY, CDR2 SVGAGI (reference sequence). The CDR3 is 15 amino acids. J was trimmed by 4 bases and V by 7 bases; bases with no gene match: 7. Here the CDR3 reads CASTTGTSEYNEQFF. The DNA for the CDR3 is TGTGCCAGCACCACCGGGACTAGCGAATACAATGAGCAGTTCTTC.

The chain couples TRBV4-1 to TRBJ1-1; a possible D gene is TRBD1 (6 bases). CDR1 and CDR2 (germline): MGHRA, YSYEKL. V dropped 3 bases and J dropped 2 bases, with 19 bases sitting between them. The CDR3 sequence is 17 residues long. For the CDR3, the DNA is TGCGCCAGCAGCCAGTACGATCCCGGGACAATTAACACTGAAGCTTTCTTT. The encoded protein is CASSQYDPGTINTEAFF.

The gene calls are TRBV5-1 and TRBJ1-2; no clear D gene. CDR1 SGHRS and CDR2 YFSETQ come from the germline V gene. V was shortened by 5 bases and J by 6 bases, with 14 bases between the two germline ends. This CDR3 spans 13 amino acids. The CDR3 bases are TGCGCCAGCAGTTGGGGATTTGAGGATGGCTACACCTTC. Translation: CASSWGFEDGYTF.

CDR3 in amino acids: CASSSYYNEQFF. The CDR3 DNA sequence: TGTGCCAGCAGTTCCTACTACAATGAGCAGTTCTTC. The V call is TRBV6-6, the J call TRBJ2-1; no definite D call. This CDR3 region has 12 residues. V was cut by 4 bases and J by 3 bases, with 4 bases left in between. Germline V gene data show CDR1 as MNHNY and CDR2 as SVGAGI (reference sequence).

The rearrangement uses TRBV6-4 and TRBJ1-2, with TRBD1 as a possible D gene (5 bases). The CDR3 runs 16 residues. CDR1 is MRHNA, CDR2 SNTAGT, per germline. The V end was cut by 4 bases, the J end by 3 bases, with 18 bases between. CDR3 bases: TGTGCCAGCAGTGCATACGGAGGGGATCTAGACTATGGCTACACCTTC. It is translated as CASSAYGGDLDYGYTF.

This chain connects TRBV30 to TRBJ2-7, with 13 bases identical to TRBD2. This CDR3 region has 16 residues. Germline assignment: CDR1 GTSNPN and CDR2 SVGIG (reference sequence). J lost 3 bases, V lost 4 bases, and 9 bases had no gene match. The CDR3 DNA reads TGTGCCTGGACCCTAGGACTAGCGGGGGCTATCTACGAGCAGTACTTC. Its translation: CAWTLGLAGAIYEQYF.

This clone came up once. V gene TRBV18 combines with J gene TRBJ1-2, with 10 bases lining up with TRBD1. CDR3 length: 16 amino acids. Per germline, CDR1 KGHSH and CDR2 LQKENI. Trimming at V came to 2 bases and at J to 0 bases, leaving 3 bases not matched to a gene. DNA of the CDR3: TGTGCCAGCTCACCAACCGGGACAGGGGCTAACTATGGCTACACCTTC. This gives the protein CASSPTGTGANYGYTF.

This chain links TRBV6-5 with TRBJ2-7; TRBD2 aligns across 7 bases. This CDR3 is built from 12 residues. V shed 10 bases and J 7 bases; nucleotides not matched to a gene: 10. Germline V lookup: CDR1 MNHEY, CDR2 SVGAGI. DNA for the CDR3: TGTGCCATCGGGACTACCCTAGATGAGCAGTACTTC. It codes for CAIGTTLDEQYF.

The rearrangement links TRBV9 to TRBJ1-6; 9 nucleotides match TRBD1. Germline-derived CDR1 and CDR2 are SGDLS and YYNGEE. V lost 0 bases to trimming and J lost 7 bases; unmatched junction nucleotides: 8. The CDR3 has 17 amino acids. The CDR3 nucleotides are TGTGCCAGCAGCGTAGGAGGGGGGACAGGGACCAATTCACCCCTCCACTTT. This translates into CASSVGGGTGTNSPLHF.

This sequence joins TRBV2 and TRBJ2-1, with TRBD1 matching over 7 bases. The germline V gene encodes CDR1 SNHLY and CDR2 FYNNEI. Trimming took 8 bases from V and 9 from J; bases not matched to a gene: 7. The length of the CDR3 is 12 residues. CDR3 coding DNA: TGTGCCAGCTGCCCTACAGGGGTTGAGCAGTTCTTC. Its translation: CASCPTGVEQFF.

The rearrangement links TRBV11-2 to TRBJ2-1; D remains unclear. V lost 3 bases and J 10 bases, leaving 10 bases between the germline ends. From germline, CDR1 is SGHAT and CDR2 FQNNGV. This CDR3 is built from 12 residues. The chain's CDR3 is CASSFTPYEQFF. The CDR3 DNA is TGTGCCAGCAGCTTCACTCCCTACGAGCAGTTCTTC.

This clone was counted a single time. The chain employs TRBV19 and TRBJ1-4; 8 bases match TRBD1. Losses at the gene ends were 2 bases for V and 8 bases for J; bases not matched to a gene: 10. Germline CDR1 LNHDA, CDR2 SQIVND (reference sequence). The CDR3 has 16 residues. Here the CDR3 reads CASSISMDRVDEKLFF. CDR3 nucleotides: TGTGCCAGTAGTATATCTATGGACAGGGTGGACGAAAAACTGTTTTTT.

This rearrangement joins TRBV5-1 to TRBJ1-1, with no clear D. V dropped 1 base and J dropped 5 bases, with 12 bases sitting between them. The CDR3 extends over 14 amino acids. The germline V gene encodes CDR1 SGHRS and CDR2 YFSETQ. CDR3 DNA: TGCGCCAGCAGCTTGCGAGACGGGGAGACTGAAGCTTTCTTT. It specifies CASSLRDGETEAFF.

The DNA of the CDR3 is TGTGCCAGCAGCGCACAGGGCTACGAGCAGTACTTC. Protein: CASSAQGYEQYF. The chain combines TRBV7-9 with TRBJ2-7, with a weak D call TRBD1 (6 bases). V shed 5 bases and J shed 3 bases, with 8 bases lying between them. This CDR3 spans 12 amino acids. CDR1 SEHNR and CDR2 FQNEAQ come from the germline V gene (reference sequence).

The rearrangement links TRBV30 to TRBJ1-2; unclear D gene. Germline assignment: CDR1 GTSNPN and CDR2 SVGIG (reference sequence). CDR3 length: 13 residues. V lost 5 bases to trimming and J lost 3 bases, with 13 bases between them. The CDR3 sequence is CAWGPGSYYGYTF. In nucleotides, the CDR3 is TGTGCCTGGGGACCCGGGTCCTACTATGGCTACACCTTC.